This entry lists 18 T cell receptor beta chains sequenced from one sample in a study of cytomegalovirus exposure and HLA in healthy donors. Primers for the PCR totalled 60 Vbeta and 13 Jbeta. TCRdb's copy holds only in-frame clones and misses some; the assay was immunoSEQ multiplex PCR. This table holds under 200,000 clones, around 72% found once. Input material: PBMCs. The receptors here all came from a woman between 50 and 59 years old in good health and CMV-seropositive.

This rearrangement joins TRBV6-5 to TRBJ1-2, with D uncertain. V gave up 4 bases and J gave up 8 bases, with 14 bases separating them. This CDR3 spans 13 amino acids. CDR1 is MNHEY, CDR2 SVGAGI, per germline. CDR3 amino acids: CASSSISHEGYTF. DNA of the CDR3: TGTGCCAGCAGTTCAATTAGTCACGAGGGCTACACCTTC.

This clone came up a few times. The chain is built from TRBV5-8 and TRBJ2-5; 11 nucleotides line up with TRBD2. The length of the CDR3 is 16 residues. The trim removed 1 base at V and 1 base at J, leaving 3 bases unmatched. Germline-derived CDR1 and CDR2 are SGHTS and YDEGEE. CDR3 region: CASSLTGTSGQETQYF. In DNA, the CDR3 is TGTGCCAGCAGCTTGACGGGGACTAGCGGCCAAGAGACCCAGTACTTC. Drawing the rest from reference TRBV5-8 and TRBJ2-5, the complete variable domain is EAGVTQSPTHLIKTRGQQATLRCSPISGHTSVYWYQQALGLGLQFLLWYDEGEERNRGNFPPRFSGRQFPNYSSELNVNALELEDSALYLCASSLTGTSGQETQYFGPGTRLLVL.

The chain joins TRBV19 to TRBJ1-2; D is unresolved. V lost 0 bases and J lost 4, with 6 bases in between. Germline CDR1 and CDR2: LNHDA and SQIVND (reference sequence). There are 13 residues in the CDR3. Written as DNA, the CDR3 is TGTGCCAGTAGTATAGATCTCGGCTATGGCTACACCTTC. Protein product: CASSIDLGYGYTF.

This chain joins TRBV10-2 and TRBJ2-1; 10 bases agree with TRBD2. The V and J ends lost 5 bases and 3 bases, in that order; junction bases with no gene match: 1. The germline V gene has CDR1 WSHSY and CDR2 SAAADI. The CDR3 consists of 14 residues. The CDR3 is CASSSSGGYNEQFF. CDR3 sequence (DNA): TGCGCCAGCAGTTCTAGCGGGGGCTACAATGAGCAGTTCTTC.

CDR3 DNA sequence: TGTGCCAGCTCACCCGGGACTAGCACCAACGAGCAGTACTTC. Protein product: CASSPGTSTNEQYF. J is TRBJ2-7 and V is TRBV18, with 9 bases fitting TRBD2. Trimming removed 3 bases from V and 5 bases from J; junction bases left unmatched: 5. The CDR3 sequence is 14 residues long. Germline V gene sequence: CDR1 KGHSH, CDR2 LQKENI.

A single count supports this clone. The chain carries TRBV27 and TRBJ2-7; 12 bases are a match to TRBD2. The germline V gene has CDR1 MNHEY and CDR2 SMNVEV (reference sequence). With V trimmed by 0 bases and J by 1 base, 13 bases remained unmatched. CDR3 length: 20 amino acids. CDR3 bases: TGTGCCAGCAGTTTATCCCAACTAGCGGGAGGAAACTATCGTTCCTACGAGCAGTACTTC. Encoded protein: CASSLSQLAGGNYRSYEQYF.

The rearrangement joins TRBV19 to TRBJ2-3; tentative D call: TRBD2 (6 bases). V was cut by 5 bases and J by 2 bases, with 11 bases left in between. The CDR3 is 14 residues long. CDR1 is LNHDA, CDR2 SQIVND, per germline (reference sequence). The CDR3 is CASSPGDSTDTQYF. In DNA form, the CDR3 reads TGTGCCAGTAGTCCGGGGGACTCCACAGATACGCAGTATTTT.

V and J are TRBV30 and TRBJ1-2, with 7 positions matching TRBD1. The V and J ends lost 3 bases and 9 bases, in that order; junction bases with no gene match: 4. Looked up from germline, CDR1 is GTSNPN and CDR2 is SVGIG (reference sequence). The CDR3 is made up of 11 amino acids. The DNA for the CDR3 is TGTGCCTGGAGGACGACAGGGTGCTACACCTTC. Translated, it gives CAWRTTGCYTF.

The CDR3 nucleotides read TGTGCCAGCAGCTTGGATCCGAACCCGACGGGACACTCTGGAAACACCATATATTTT. This translates into CASSLDPNPTGHSGNTIYF. The V gene is TRBV5-5, the J gene TRBJ1-3; the D gene is possibly TRBD1 (6 bases). The CDR3 is 19 residues long. CDR1 and CDR2 (germline): SGHKS, YYEKEE (reference sequence). The V end lost 0 bases, the J end lost 0 bases, and 19 bases lay between the germline ends.

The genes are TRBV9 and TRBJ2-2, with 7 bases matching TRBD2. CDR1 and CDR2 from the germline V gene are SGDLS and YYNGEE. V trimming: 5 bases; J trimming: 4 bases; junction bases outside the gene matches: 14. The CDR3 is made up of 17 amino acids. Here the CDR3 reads CASSDPYGRPGTGELFF. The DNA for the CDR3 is TGTGCCAGCAGTGATCCCTACGGGAGGCCCGGCACCGGGGAGCTGTTTTTT.

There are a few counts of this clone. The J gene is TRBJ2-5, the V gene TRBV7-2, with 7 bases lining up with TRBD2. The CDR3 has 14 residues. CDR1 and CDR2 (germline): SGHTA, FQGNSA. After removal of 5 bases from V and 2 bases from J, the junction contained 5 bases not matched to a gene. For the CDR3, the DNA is TGTGCCAGCAGCAGCGCTAGCGGACAAGAGACCCAGTACTTC. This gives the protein CASSSASGQETQYF.

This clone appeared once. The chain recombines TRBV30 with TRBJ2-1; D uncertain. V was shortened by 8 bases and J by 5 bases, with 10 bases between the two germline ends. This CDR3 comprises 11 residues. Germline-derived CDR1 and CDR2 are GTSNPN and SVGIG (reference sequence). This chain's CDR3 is CARSQDNEQFF. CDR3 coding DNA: TGTGCCCGGTCCCAGGACAATGAGCAGTTCTTC.

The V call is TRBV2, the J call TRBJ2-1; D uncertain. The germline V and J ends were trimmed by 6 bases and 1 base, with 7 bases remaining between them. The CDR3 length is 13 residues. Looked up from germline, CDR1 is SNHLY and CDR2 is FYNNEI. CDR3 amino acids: CASRTYSYNEQFF. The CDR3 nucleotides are TGTGCCAGCAGGACATATTCCTACAATGAGCAGTTCTTC.

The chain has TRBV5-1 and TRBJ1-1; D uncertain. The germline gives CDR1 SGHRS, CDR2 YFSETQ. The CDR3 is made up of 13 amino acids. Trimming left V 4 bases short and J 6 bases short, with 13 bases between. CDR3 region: CASSSQLAAEAFF. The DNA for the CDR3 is TGCGCCAGCAGCAGTCAGTTGGCGGCTGAAGCTTTCTTT.

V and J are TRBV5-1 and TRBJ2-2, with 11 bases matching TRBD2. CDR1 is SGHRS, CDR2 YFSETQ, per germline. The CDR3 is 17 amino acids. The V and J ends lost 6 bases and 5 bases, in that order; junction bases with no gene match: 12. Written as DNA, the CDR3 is TGCGCCAGCAATCCTACGACTAGCGGGGTTGGGACCGGGGAGCTGTTTTTT. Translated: CASNPTTSGVGTGELFF.

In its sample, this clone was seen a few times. CDR3 bases: TGCGCCAGCAGCTTGGACAACCCGTACTCTGGAAACACCATATATTTT. Protein product: CASSLDNPYSGNTIYF. The rearrangement uses TRBV5-1 and TRBJ1-3; D not certain. Germline V CDR1 and CDR2: SGHRS, YFSETQ. V lost 0 bases and J lost 0, with 10 bases in between. CDR3 length: 16 residues.

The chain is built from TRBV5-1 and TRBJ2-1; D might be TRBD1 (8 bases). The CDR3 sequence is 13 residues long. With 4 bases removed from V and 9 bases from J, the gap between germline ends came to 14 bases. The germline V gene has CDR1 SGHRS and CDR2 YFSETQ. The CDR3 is CASSSGTGVEQFF. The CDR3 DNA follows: TGCGCCAGCAGCAGCGGGACAGGTGTTGAGCAGTTCTTC.

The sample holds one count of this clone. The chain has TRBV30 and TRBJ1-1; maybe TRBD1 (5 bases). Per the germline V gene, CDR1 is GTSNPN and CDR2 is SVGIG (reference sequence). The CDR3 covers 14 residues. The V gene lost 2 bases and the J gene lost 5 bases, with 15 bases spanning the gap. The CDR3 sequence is CAWSREQGHTEAFF. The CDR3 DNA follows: TGTGCCTGGAGTCGGGAGCAGGGTCATACTGAAGCTTTCTTT. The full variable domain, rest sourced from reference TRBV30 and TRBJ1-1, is SQTIHQWPATLVQPVGSPLSLECTVEGTSNPNLYWYRQAAGRGLQLLFYSVGIGQISSEVPQNLSASRPQDRQFILSSKKLLLSDSGFYLCAWSREQGHTEAFFGQGTRLTVV.